Reported below is one T cell receptor (beta chain). Its antigen is currently unknown. Healthy bone marrow donors made up the cohort. PCR was performed using 60 Vbeta and 13 Jbeta primers. TCRdb's table, derived via immunoSEQ multiplex PCR, lists solely in-frame clones and lacks some. The table has about 76,000 clones, approximately 77% seen once. This sample is part of a study of cytomegalovirus exposure and HLA in healthy donors. Study-wide context: When 398 donors were genotyped, about 81% of them were found to fall in the Caucasian-associated ancestry cluster. General study points: In a later analysis, several top co-occurrence clusters appeared linked to parvovirus B19, influenza, CMV and Epstein-Barr virus. Most subjects' HLA-A and HLA-B alleles were reportedly predicted from TCR beta sequences.

The V gene's germline CDR1 is SGHNT and CDR2 YYREEE (reference sequence). The J segment lost 5 bases and the V segment lost 2 bases, leaving 7 bases of the junction unmatched. The CDR3 is made up of 15 amino acids. This clonotype was obtained from a woman aged 40-49 years in good health and CMV-seropositive. The rearrangement joins TRBV5-4 to TRBJ1-1, with 9 bases identical to TRBD1. The sequencing sample was made of PBMCs. For the CDR3, the DNA is TGTGCCAGCAGCTTAGGAGGGACAGGGAGGACTGAAGCTTTCTTT. Its translation is CASSLGGTGRTEAFF.